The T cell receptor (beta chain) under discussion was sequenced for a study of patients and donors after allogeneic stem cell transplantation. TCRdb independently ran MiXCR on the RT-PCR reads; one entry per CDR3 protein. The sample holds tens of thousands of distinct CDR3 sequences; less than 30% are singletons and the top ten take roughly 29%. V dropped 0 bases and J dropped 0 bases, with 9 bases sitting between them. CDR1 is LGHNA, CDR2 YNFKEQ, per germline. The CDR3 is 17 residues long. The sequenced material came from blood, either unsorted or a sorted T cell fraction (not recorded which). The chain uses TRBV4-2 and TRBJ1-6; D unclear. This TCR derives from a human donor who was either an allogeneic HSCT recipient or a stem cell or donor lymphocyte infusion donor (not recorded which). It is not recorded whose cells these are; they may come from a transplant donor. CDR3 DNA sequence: TGTGCCAGCAGCCAAGAAAAATTAAGCTCCTATAATTCACCCCTCCACTTT. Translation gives CASSQEKLSSYNSPLHF.